These 7 T cell receptor beta chains were all obtained from the same sample, sequenced in a study of OX40 agonist ivuxolimab in advanced cancers. Assay used: immunoSEQ multiplex PCR; TCRdb lists only in-frame clones, some missing. The sample consists of around 68,000 clones, around 90% of them appearing once. Sample: CD4+ or CD8+ T cells sorted from blood, taken in a trial of the OX40 agonist ivuxolimab. The receptor set was obtained from an adult with an advanced solid tumor such as melanoma, head and neck, liver or kidney cancer.

This sequence joins TRBV5-1 and TRBJ1-1; a possible D gene is TRBD1 (6 bases). The V gene lost 4 bases and the J gene lost 0 bases, with 19 bases spanning the gap. This CDR3 is built from 17 residues. The germline CDR1 and CDR2 sequences are SGHRS and YFSETQ. The CDR3 region is CASSAYRARSMNTEAFF. The CDR3 DNA follows: TGCGCCAGCAGCGCCTACAGGGCGCGCTCCATGAACACTGAAGCTTTCTTT.

The chain recombines TRBV28 with TRBJ2-5, with D maybe TRBD1 (6 bases). Trimming removed 4 bases from V and 2 bases from J, with 11 bases in between. This CDR3 contains 14 residues. Germline CDR1 MDHEN, CDR2 SYDVKM. DNA of the CDR3: TGTGCCAGCAGTTGGGACACAACTCAAGAGACCCAGTACTTC. It specifies CASSWDTTQETQYF.

This clone was observed a single time. The chain employs TRBV6-6 and TRBJ1-2; D ambiguous. CDR1 is MNHNY and CDR2 is SVGAGI in the germline V gene (reference sequence). Between the trimmed V and J ends, which lost 2 bases and 1 base, there was a span of 8 bases. The CDR3 runs to 14 residues. Written as DNA, the CDR3 is TGTGCCAGCAGTTACGCCCAAGTTAACTATGGCTACACCTTC. Encoded protein: CASSYAQVNYGYTF.

The chain carries TRBV5-5 and TRBJ1-2; D ambiguous. Germline assignment: CDR1 SGHKS and CDR2 YYEKEE (reference sequence). The CDR3 is made up of 18 amino acids. The V end lost 4 bases, the J end lost 1 base, and 23 bases lay between the germline ends. Written as DNA, the CDR3 is TGTGCCAGCAGCCTATCTACCCAGTGGGTCTCATTTAACTATGGCTACACCTTC. Its translation: CASSLSTQWVSFNYGYTF.

The chain joins TRBV25-1 to TRBJ2-1; 10 nucleotides match TRBD2. Looked up from germline, CDR1 is MGHDK and CDR2 is SYGVNS. This CDR3 has 17 amino acids. The J segment lost 9 bases and the V segment lost 3 bases, leaving 14 bases of the junction unmatched. The CDR3 DNA reads as TGTGCCAGCAGTGACCACCCTATAGCGGGAGGTAGGGGTGAGCAGTTCTTC. It specifies CASSDHPIAGGRGEQFF.

The V and J genes are TRBV28 and TRBJ2-5; D unresolved. V was trimmed by 3 bases and J by 1 base, leaving 9 bases between them. Germline assignment: CDR1 MDHEN and CDR2 SYDVKM. The CDR3 contains 14 residues. CDR3 nucleotides: TGTGCCAGCAGTTTCCGGGCAGTCCAAGAGACCCAGTACTTC. Translated: CASSFRAVQETQYF.

The chain employs TRBV14 and TRBJ2-5; D not certain. The CDR3 is 15 amino acids. In germline, CDR1 is SGHDN, CDR2 FVKESK. Trimming stripped 2 bases from V and 4 bases from J, with 14 bases between. CDR3 in DNA: TGTGCCAGCAGCCAATACGGTAAAGGGCGAGAGACCCAGTACTTC. Protein product: CASSQYGKGRETQYF.